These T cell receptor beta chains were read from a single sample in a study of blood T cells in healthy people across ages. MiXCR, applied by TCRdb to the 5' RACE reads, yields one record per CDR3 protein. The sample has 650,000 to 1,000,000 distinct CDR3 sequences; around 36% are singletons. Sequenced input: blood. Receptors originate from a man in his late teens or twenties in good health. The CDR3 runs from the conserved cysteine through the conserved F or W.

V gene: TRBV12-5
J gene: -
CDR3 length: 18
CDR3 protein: CASGLVLPGAGRYNEQYF

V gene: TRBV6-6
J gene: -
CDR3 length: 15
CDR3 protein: CASNQRDREGGTQYF

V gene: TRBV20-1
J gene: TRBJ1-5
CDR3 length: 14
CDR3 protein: CSAREADSNQPQHF

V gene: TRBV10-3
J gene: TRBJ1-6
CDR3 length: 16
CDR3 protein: CAISEWGPRDGSPPHF

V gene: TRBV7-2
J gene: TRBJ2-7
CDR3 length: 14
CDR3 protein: CASSGLTSSYEQYF

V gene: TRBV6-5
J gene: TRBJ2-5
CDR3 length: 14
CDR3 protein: CASRPRDSEETRYF

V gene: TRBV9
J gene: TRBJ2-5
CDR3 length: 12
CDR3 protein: CASSVDEGRQYF

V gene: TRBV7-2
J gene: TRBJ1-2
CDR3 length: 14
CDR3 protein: CASSFGDSTYGYTF

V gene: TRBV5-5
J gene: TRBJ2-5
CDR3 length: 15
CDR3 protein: CASSPYSGGKETQYF

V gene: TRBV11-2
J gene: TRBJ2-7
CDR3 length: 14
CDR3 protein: CASTRDRADNEQYF

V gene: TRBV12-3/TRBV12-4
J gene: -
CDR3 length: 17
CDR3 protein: CASSLGMEISSYNEQYF

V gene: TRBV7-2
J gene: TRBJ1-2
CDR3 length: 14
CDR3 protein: CASGYQDSPGGYTF

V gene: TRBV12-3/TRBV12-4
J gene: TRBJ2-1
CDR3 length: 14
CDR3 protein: CASSFGGGSDEQFF

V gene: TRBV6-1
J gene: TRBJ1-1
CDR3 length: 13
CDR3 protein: CAIINRGQTEAFF

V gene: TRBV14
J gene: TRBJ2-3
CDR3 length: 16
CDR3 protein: CASSQESVAAFNTQYF

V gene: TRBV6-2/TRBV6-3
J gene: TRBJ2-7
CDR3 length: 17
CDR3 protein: CASSYESVSAPPYEQYF

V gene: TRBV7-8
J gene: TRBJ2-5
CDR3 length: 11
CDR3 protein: CASSPSGQQYF

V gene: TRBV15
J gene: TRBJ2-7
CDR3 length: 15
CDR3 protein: CATSRALGTEYEQYF

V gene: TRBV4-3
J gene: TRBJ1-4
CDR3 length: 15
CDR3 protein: CASSQEGGGLEKLFF

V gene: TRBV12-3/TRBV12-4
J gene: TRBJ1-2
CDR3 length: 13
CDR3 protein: CASRTGQDYGYTF

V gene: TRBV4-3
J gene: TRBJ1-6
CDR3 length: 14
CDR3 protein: CASSQDKGGSPLHF

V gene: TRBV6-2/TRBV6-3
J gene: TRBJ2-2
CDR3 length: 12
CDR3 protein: CASSSFGGELFF

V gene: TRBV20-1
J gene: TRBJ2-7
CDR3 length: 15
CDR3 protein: CSARDLGGGDYEQYF

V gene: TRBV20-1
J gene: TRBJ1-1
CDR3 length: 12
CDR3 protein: CSGLTGDTEAFF